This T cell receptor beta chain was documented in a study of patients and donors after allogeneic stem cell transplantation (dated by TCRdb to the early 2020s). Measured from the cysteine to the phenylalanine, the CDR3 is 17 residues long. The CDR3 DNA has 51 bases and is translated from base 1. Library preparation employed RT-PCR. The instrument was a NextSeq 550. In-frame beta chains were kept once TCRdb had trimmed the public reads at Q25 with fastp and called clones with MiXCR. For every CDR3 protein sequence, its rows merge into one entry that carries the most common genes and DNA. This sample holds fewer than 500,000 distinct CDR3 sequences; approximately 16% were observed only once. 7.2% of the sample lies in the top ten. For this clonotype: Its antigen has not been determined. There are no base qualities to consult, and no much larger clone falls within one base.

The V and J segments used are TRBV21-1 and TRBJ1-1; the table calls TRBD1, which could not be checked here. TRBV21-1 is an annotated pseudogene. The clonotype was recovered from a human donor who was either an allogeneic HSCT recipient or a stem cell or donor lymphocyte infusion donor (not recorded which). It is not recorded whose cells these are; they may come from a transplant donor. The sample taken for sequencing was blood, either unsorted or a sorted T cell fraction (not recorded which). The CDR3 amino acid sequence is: CASSKNGAEGSNTEAFF. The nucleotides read TGTGCCAGCAGCAAAAACGGGGCGGAGGGGTCCAACACTGAAGCTTTCTTT.